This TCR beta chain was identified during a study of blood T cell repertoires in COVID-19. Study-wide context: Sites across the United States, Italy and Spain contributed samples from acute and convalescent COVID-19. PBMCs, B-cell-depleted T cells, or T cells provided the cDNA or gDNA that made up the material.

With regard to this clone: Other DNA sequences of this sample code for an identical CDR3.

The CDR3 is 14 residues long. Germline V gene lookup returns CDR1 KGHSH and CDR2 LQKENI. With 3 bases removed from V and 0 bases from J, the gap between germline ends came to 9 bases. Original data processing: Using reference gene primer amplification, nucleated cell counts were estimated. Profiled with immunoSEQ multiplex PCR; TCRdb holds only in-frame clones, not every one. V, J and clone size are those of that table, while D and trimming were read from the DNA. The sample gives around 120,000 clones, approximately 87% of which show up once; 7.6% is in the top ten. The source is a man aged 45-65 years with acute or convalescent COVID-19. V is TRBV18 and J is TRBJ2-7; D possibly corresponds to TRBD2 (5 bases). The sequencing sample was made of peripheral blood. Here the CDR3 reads CASSPDSSSYEQYF. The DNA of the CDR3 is TGTGCCAGCTCACCGGACTCGAGCTCCTACGAGCAGTACTTC.